A single sample gave rise to the 16 T cell receptor beta chains below, sequenced in a study of cytomegalovirus exposure and HLA in healthy donors. The PCR made use of 60 Vbeta and 13 Jbeta primers. Clones were sequenced by immunoSEQ multiplex PCR, and TCRdb holds only the in-frame ones, with some missing. The sample has 80,000 to 95,000 clones, roughly 60% seen once. The sequenced sample was PBMCs. The receptors come from a human donor in good health.

The V call is TRBV11-3, the J call TRBJ2-1; 8 bases match TRBD2. V gave up 5 bases and J gave up 8 bases; unmatched junction bases: 11. The germline V gene has CDR1 SGHNT and CDR2 YENEEA. CDR3 length: 15 amino acids. CDR3 coding DNA: TGTGCCAGCAGCCCGAGGGTGCGGGGGGAGGATGAGCAGTTCTTC. Translating it yields CASSPRVRGEDEQFF. Combining the CDR3 with reference TRBV11-3 and TRBJ2-1 gives the whole variable domain EAGVVQSPRYKIIEKKQPVAFWCNPISGHNTLYWYLQNLGQGPELLIRYENEEAVDDSQLPKDRFSAERLKGVDSTLKIQPAELGDSAVYLCASSPRVRGEDEQFFGPGTRLTVL.

V and J are TRBV5-1 and TRBJ1-1; 8 nucleotides match TRBD1. Germline V gene data show CDR1 as SGHRS and CDR2 as YFSETQ. CDR3 length: 16 residues. V shed 1 base, J shed 1 base, and the junction held 6 bases outside the gene matches. The CDR3: CASSLPQGAGNTEAFF. The CDR3 DNA reads TGCGCCAGCAGCTTGCCTCAGGGGGCGGGGAACACTGAAGCTTTCTTT.

The chain couples TRBV19 to TRBJ1-5; 9 positions match TRBD1. CDR3 length equals 18 residues. Germline assignment: CDR1 LNHDA and CDR2 SQIVND (reference sequence). The ends lost 4 bases at V and 0 bases at J; junction bases unmatched: 10. This chain's CDR3 is CASSTMADRGASNQPQHF. The CDR3 DNA is TGTGCCAGTAGTACTATGGCCGACAGGGGGGCTAGCAATCAGCCCCAGCATTTT.

The gene calls are TRBV28 and TRBJ1-5; weak D call: TRBD1 (6 bases). Germline lookup yields CDR1 MDHEN and CDR2 SYDVKM. This CDR3 contains 16 residues. The germline V and J ends were trimmed by 2 bases and 1 base, with 12 bases remaining between them. The CDR3 DNA is TGTGCCAGCAGTTTACCTGGGGGCCGGAGCAATCAGCCCCAGCATTTT. This gives the protein CASSLPGGRSNQPQHF.

The V call is TRBV7-3, the J call TRBJ2-2; 7 bases line up with TRBD1. V lost 5 bases, J lost 6 bases, and 6 bases stayed unmatched. Germline values: CDR1 SGHTA, CDR2 FQGTGA. The CDR3 covers 14 residues. CDR3 residues: CASSATGAAGELFF. In DNA form, the CDR3 reads TGTGCCAGCAGCGCTACAGGGGCAGCCGGGGAGCTGTTTTTT.

The chain employs TRBV18 and TRBJ2-1; 7 nucleotides align to TRBD2. This CDR3 is 14 amino acids long. The J segment lost 9 bases and the V segment lost 3 bases, leaving 8 bases of the junction unmatched. Germline CDR1 is KGHSH and CDR2 is LQKENI. CDR3 protein: CASSPLGGGGEQFF. In DNA form, the CDR3 reads TGTGCCAGCTCACCGCTCGGCGGGGGTGGTGAGCAGTTCTTC. Complete variable domain (other parts from reference TRBV18 and TRBJ2-1): NAGVMQNPRHLVRRRGQEARLRCSPMKGHSHVYWYRQLPEEGLKFMVYLQKENIIDESGMPKERFSAEFPKEGPSILRIQQVVRGDSAAYFCASSPLGGGGEQFFGPGTRLTVL.

The V gene is TRBV6-5, the J gene TRBJ2-7; maybe TRBD1 (5 bases). The CDR3 extends over 14 amino acids. Germline V gene data show CDR1 as MNHEY and CDR2 as SVGAGI. Deletions cut 7 bases from V and 3 bases from J, with 16 bases between. CDR3 in DNA: TGTGCCAGCATTCCTAAGGACAAAGTCTACGAGCAGTACTTC. Translating gives CASIPKDKVYEQYF.

The chain uses TRBV7-6 and TRBJ2-6; D not certain. The CDR3 loop spans 16 amino acids. V lost 1 base and J 4 bases, leaving 11 bases between the germline ends. Germline assignment: CDR1 SGHVS and CDR2 FNYEAQ. The CDR3 DNA sequence: TGTGCCAGCAGCTTAGGGCCAAATGAAGGGGCCAACGTCCTGACTTTC. Its translation is CASSLGPNEGANVLTF.

The V and J genes are TRBV2 and TRBJ1-1; TRBD1 agrees at 11 bases. V lost 4 bases, J lost 6 bases, and 7 bases stayed unmatched. The CDR3 is made up of 15 amino acids. The V gene's germline CDR1 is SNHLY and CDR2 FYNNEI. The CDR3 sequence: CASSAPLGQGAEAFF. The CDR3 DNA follows: TGTGCCAGCAGTGCTCCCTTGGGACAGGGGGCTGAAGCTTTCTTT.

To note about this clone: The DNA is left out, because the CDR3 cannot be placed on it with certainty; the CDR3 is given as TCRdb lists it. The rearrangement links TRBV4-1 to TRBJ2-7; TRBD1, the D gene given by the table, was not confirmed from the DNA. CDR1 is MGHRA and CDR2 is YSYEKL in the germline V gene. The CDR3 is 15 residues long, ends included. This chain's CDR3 is CASSQVVGQGAPPYF.

This rearrangement joins TRBV20-1 to TRBJ2-7; D not resolved. The germline V gene encodes CDR1 DFQATT and CDR2 SNEGSKA (reference sequence). The CDR3 is made up of 11 amino acids. Trimming removed 6 bases from V and 4 bases from J, with 10 bases in between. The CDR3 nucleotides are TGCAGTGCGGGCCGAATTTACGAGCAGTACTTC. Protein sequence: CSAGRIYEQYF.

The genes are TRBV7-2 and TRBJ2-1; a weak D match, TRBD1 (7 bases). There are 13 residues in the CDR3. Germline CDR1 reads SGHTA; CDR2 reads FQGNSA. V dropped 3 bases and J dropped 9 bases, with 12 bases sitting between them. The CDR3 here is CASSFGQGGEQFF. The CDR3 nucleotides read TGTGCCAGCAGCTTTGGGCAGGGGGGTGAGCAGTTCTTC.

The chain is built from TRBV5-4 and TRBJ2-7, with 7 bases aligning to TRBD1. The CDR3 totals 13 residues. J gave up 5 bases and V 3 bases, and 5 bases lay outside the gene matches. Germline V CDR1 and CDR2: SGHNT, YYREEE (reference sequence). CDR3 in amino acids: CASSSSTGHEQYF. In nucleotides, the CDR3 is TGTGCCAGCAGCTCCTCGACAGGGCACGAGCAGTACTTC.

The chain joins TRBV7-9 to TRBJ2-3; 8 positions match TRBD2. This CDR3 is 16 amino acids long. Looked up from germline, CDR1 is SEHNR and CDR2 is FQNEAQ (reference sequence). V lost 0 bases, J lost 0 bases, and 2 bases stayed unmatched. The CDR3 DNA is TGTGCCAGCAGCTTAGCGAGCGGGGGTAGCACAGATACGCAGTATTTT. Translation: CASSLASGGSTDTQYF.

This clone was counted a few times. The chain combines TRBV7-2 with TRBJ2-5; tentatively, D is TRBD2 (5 bases). V lost 3 bases, J lost 5 bases, and 13 bases lay in between. This CDR3 has 14 residues. Germline values: CDR1 SGHTA, CDR2 FQGNSA. The DNA of the CDR3 is TGTGCCAGCAGCTTGGTCCTAGCATTCGAGACCCAGTACTTC. Protein: CASSLVLAFETQYF.

The chain links TRBV25-1 to TRBJ2-2, with TRBD1 matching over 8 bases. V was clipped by 6 bases and J by 5 bases; unmatched bases: 11. In germline, CDR1 is MGHDK, CDR2 SYGVNS. This CDR3 has 16 amino acids. CDR3 sequence reads: CASSPGRTGGTGELFF. CDR3 DNA sequence: TGTGCCAGCAGCCCGGGACGCACAGGGGGAACCGGGGAGCTGTTTTTT.